Below, 13 T cell receptor beta chains from the same sample are listed, as sequenced in a study of blood T cell repertoires in COVID-19 (dated by TCRdb to about 2020). Library construction relied on the immunoSEQ multiplex PCR assay. This immuneACCESS table, as held by TCRdb, lists in-frame sequences with V and J called but not all clones. Of the missing ones, under half trace to an unresolved V gene in checked studies; the others have no known cause. This sample comprises some 170,000 clones, approximately 79% of them detected only once. Roughly 20% of the sample goes to the ten largest clones. The sequenced sample was peripheral blood. Source of these receptors: a woman at least 80 years old with acute or convalescent COVID-19.

The rearrangement joins TRBV9 to TRBJ2-2; unclear D gene. The V gene lost 0 bases and the J gene lost 2 bases, with 8 bases spanning the gap. The CDR3 consists of 15 residues. Looked up from germline, CDR1 is SGDLS and CDR2 is YYNGEE. This chain's CDR3 is CASSVEHINTGELFF. DNA of the CDR3: TGTGCCAGCAGCGTAGAACACATTAACACCGGGGAGCTGTTTTTT.

The CDR3 loop is CASSFTDSGYEQYF. The CDR3, as DNA: TGTGCCAGCAGTTTCACGGACTCGGGCTACGAGCAGTACTTC. This chain links TRBV6-5 with TRBJ2-7; D possibly corresponds to TRBD2 (5 bases). Trimming shortened V by 4 bases and J by 3 bases, and 13 bases separated the two germline ends. This CDR3 contains 14 residues. Germline lookup yields CDR1 MNHEY and CDR2 SVGAGI.

The rearrangement joins TRBV27 to TRBJ1-1; the D gene is possibly TRBD1 (6 bases). The V and J ends lost 5 bases and 3 bases respectively, with 13 bases between them. The CDR3 runs 14 residues. The V gene's germline CDR1 is MNHEY and CDR2 SMNVEV (reference sequence). Here the CDR3 DNA reads TGTGCCAGCAGTCTAGGACAGCGCTACACTGAAGCTTTCTTT. It is translated as CASSLGQRYTEAFF.

J is TRBJ1-1 and V is TRBV28; D is undetermined. Germline assignment: CDR1 MDHEN and CDR2 SYDVKM. V was pared by 8 bases and J by 12 bases, with 19 bases between. This CDR3 comprises 12 residues. This CDR3 reads CASGEVGSETFF. CDR3 nucleotide sequence: TGTGCCAGCGGCGAGGTCGGGTCGGAGACTTTCTTT.

The J gene is TRBJ2-5, the V gene TRBV28; possibly TRBD1 for D (6 bases). The CDR3 covers 17 residues. V shed 2 bases and J shed 3 bases, with 19 bases lying between them. Germline CDR1 reads MDHEN; CDR2 reads SYDVKM. CDR3 coding DNA: TGTGCCAGCAGTTTACCCCGCCACAGGGATGGGAAAGAGACCCAGTACTTC. Its protein product is CASSLPRHRDGKETQYF.

The chain has TRBV10-3 and TRBJ1-6, with D perhaps TRBD1 (6 bases). This CDR3 contains 14 residues. Germline lookup yields CDR1 ENHRY and CDR2 SYGVKD. Trimming shortened V by 6 bases and J by 9 bases, and 15 bases separated the two germline ends. The DNA of the CDR3 is TGTGCCATCAGACCGGGACATAACGGTTCACCCCTCCACTTT. This gives the protein CAIRPGHNGSPLHF.

The V and J genes are TRBV27 and TRBJ1-1, with 12 bases fitting TRBD1. The length of the CDR3 is 15 residues. V shed 5 bases and J 3 bases; nucleotides not matched to a gene: 4. CDR1 MNHEY and CDR2 SMNVEV come from the germline V gene (reference sequence). The CDR3 nucleotides read TGTGCCAGCAGTGGGGACAGGGGGCGTTACACTGAAGCTTTCTTT. This translates into CASSGDRGRYTEAFF.

CDR3 loop: CASSSRQGSPYEQYF. CDR3 coding DNA: TGTGCCAGCAGTTCCCGACAGGGGAGTCCCTACGAGCAGTACTTC. The rearrangement joins TRBV27 to TRBJ2-7, with 8 nucleotides matching TRBD1. In germline, CDR1 is MNHEY, CDR2 SMNVEV (reference sequence). The CDR3 spans 15 residues. V gave up 4 bases and J gave up 2 bases; unmatched junction bases: 7.

This clone was recorded a few times. The chain is built from TRBV23-1 and TRBJ2-7, with 7 positions matching TRBD1. TRBV23-1 is an ORF; its function is uncertain. Losses at the gene ends were 1 base for V and 4 bases for J; bases not matched to a gene: 7. The CDR3 covers 15 residues. In DNA, the CDR3 is TGCGCCAGCAGTCAATGGGGACAGAGGCAGTACGAGCAGTACTTC. Its translation is CASSQWGQRQYEQYF.

The CDR3 sequence: CASSRDRGEKLFF. The CDR3 DNA follows: TGTGCCAGCAGCCGGGACAGGGGCGAAAAACTGTTTTTT. This sequence joins TRBV2 and TRBJ1-4, with 10 bases lining up with TRBD1. In germline, CDR1 is SNHLY, CDR2 FYNNEI. The length of the CDR3 is 13 residues. The V segment lost 6 bases and the J segment 8 bases; nucleotides outside the gene matches: 3. The variable domain in full, with the rest retrieved from reference TRBV2 and TRBJ1-4, is EPEVTQTPSHQVTQMGQEVILRCVPISNHLYFYWYRQILGQKVEFLVSFYNNEISEKSEIFDDQFSVERPDGSNFTLKIRSTKLEDSAMYFCASSRDRGEKLFFGSGTQLSVL.

This chain joins TRBV18 and TRBJ1-3; 8 nucleotides line up with TRBD1. V was pared by 5 bases and J by 2 bases, with 8 bases of the junction left unmatched. The length of the CDR3 is 16 residues. The germline V gene has CDR1 KGHSH and CDR2 LQKENI. CDR3 in amino acids: CASSVTGGTTGNTIYF. The CDR3 DNA is TGTGCCAGCTCAGTTACAGGGGGAACAACTGGAAACACCATATATTTT.

The chain couples TRBV7-2 to TRBJ1-2, with unresolved D. The CDR3 spans 12 residues. Looked up from germline, CDR1 is SGHTA and CDR2 is FQGNSA. V lost 5 bases and J lost 5, with 9 bases in between. Here the CDR3 DNA reads TGTGCCAGCAGCCCAAACAGTTATGGCTACACCTTC. Amino acid sequence: CASSPNSYGYTF.

J is TRBJ2-2 and V is TRBV11-1; a weak D match, TRBD1 (6 bases). V was cut by 5 bases and J by 5 bases, with 15 bases left in between. The CDR3 has 15 residues. From germline, CDR1 is SGHAT and CDR2 FQDESV (reference sequence). DNA of the CDR3: TGTGCCAGCAGCCCCAGATCACAGGGTACCGGGGAGCTGTTTTTT. The encoded protein is CASSPRSQGTGELFF.